One sample yielded the 4 T cell receptor beta chains listed below, sequenced in a study of T cells in Graves' hyperthyroidism and ophthalmopathy. TCR beta CDR3 region amplification was performed from RNA transcripts. With the HTBI primer set, the TCR CDR3 went through a first round of RT-PCR. TCRdb independently ran MiXCR on the multiplex PCR reads; one entry per CDR3 protein. The data show nearly 250,000 distinct CDR3 sequences, less than 20% seen once. The sequenced material came from blood. The receptors derive from a woman aged 18-30 years with Graves' ophthalmopathy.

This clonotype was picked up one time. The J gene is TRBJ2-1, the V gene TRBV5-4; D remains ambiguous. Trimming left V 3 bases short and J 9 bases short, with 13 bases between. The germline V gene encodes CDR1 SGHNT and CDR2 YYREEE (reference sequence). This CDR3 is 13 amino acids long. The CDR3 nucleotides read TGTGCCAGCAGCTCCGGGCAAGACGGTGAGCAGTTCTTC. Its translation is CASSSGQDGEQFF.

This clonotype has more than one count but fewer than ten. The chain combines TRBV5-8 with TRBJ1-4, with TRBD1 as a possible D gene (5 bases). This CDR3 region has 14 residues. Per the germline V gene, CDR1 is SGHTS and CDR2 is YDEGEE. Trimming cost V 4 bases and J 7 bases, with 14 bases left between them. CDR3 nucleotide sequence: TGTGCCAGCAGCCTGGGACGGTCAACTGAAAAACTGTTTTTT. It translates to CASSLGRSTEKLFF.

The chain combines TRBV19 with TRBJ2-7; perhaps TRBD1 as D (6 bases). The CDR3 is 15 amino acids. Per germline, CDR1 LNHDA and CDR2 SQIVND (reference sequence). V was pared by 3 bases and J by 4 bases, with 16 bases between. The CDR3 spells CASSIRQAPGYEQYF. DNA for the CDR3: TGTGCCAGTAGTATCCGACAGGCCCCGGGGTACGAGCAGTACTTC. Complete variable domain (other parts from reference TRBV19 and TRBJ2-7): DGGITQSPKYLFRKEGQNVTLSCEQNLNHDAMYWYRQDPGQGLRLIYYSQIVNDFQKGDIAEGYSVSREKKESFPLTVTSAQKNPTAFYLCASSIRQAPGYEQYFGPGTRLTVT.

In this sample, this clonotype turned up many times. The chain couples TRBV7-2 to TRBJ1-3; perhaps TRBD1 as D (6 bases). The CDR3 extends over 16 amino acids. V dropped 1 base and J dropped 2 bases, with 12 bases sitting between them. CDR1 and CDR2 (germline): SGHTA, FQGNSA. CDR3 in DNA: TGTGCCAGCAGCTTAGGGGGGGCCCTCGCTGGAAACACCATATATTTT. Translated: CASSLGGALAGNTIYF.